Listed below are T cell receptor beta chains from one sample, sequenced in a study of PD-1 blockade in classical Hodgkin lymphoma. Libraries were prepared by immunoSEQ multiplex PCR; TCRdb keeps only in-frame clonotypes and omits some of them. The table records roughly 70,000 clones, 70% to 80% of them present only once. The starting material was peripheral blood mononuclear cells (PBMCs), obtained before the second cycle of nivolumab. The receptors stem from a human donor with classical Hodgkin lymphoma. Each CDR3 is given with its conserved first and last residue. The D gene is left open where the match is weak. The size entry is marked missing in some rows and otherwise reads once, few, many or a size class.

clone_size	v_call	d_call	j_call	cdr3_aa	cdr3_nt
NA	TRBV19	NA	TRBJ1-5	CASSTYRAGGNQPQHF	TGTGCCAGTAGTACCTACAGGGCTGGGGGCAATCAGCCCCAGCATTTT
few	TRBV5-1	NA	TRBJ2-3	CASSRGDPTDTQYF	TGCGCCAGCAGCAGGGGGGACCCCACAGATACGCAGTATTTT
NA	TRBV5-1	TRBD1	TRBJ2-5	CASSLGDRGQETQYF	TGCGCCAGCAGCTTGGGGGACAGGGGTCAAGAGACCCAGTACTTC
few	TRBV5-1	NA	TRBJ2-3	CASRYNSGGITDTQYF	TGCGCCAGCAGATATAATAGCGGTGGAATCACAGATACGCAGTATTTT
many	TRBV6-1	NA	TRBJ1-1	CASSEEVAPNTEAFF	TGTGCCAGCAGTGAAGAGGTCGCCCCCAACACTGAAGCTTTCTTT
once	TRBV5-6	NA	TRBJ2-5	CASSVTQGIETQYF	TGTGCCAGCAGCGTTACACAGGGTATTGAGACCCAGTACTTC
NA	TRBV29-1	NA	TRBJ1-1	CSVAGGRGTEAFF	TGCAGCGTAGCGGGGGGACGGGGGACTGAAGCTTTCTTT
NA	TRBV5-5	NA	TRBJ2-7	CASSLAGGPTYEQYF	TGTGCCAGCAGCTTGGCCGGGGGGCCGACCTACGAGCAGTACTTC
NA	TRBV2	NA	TRBJ1-1	CARTRTGFTEAFF	TGTGCCAGGACGAGAACAGGTTTCACTGAAGCTTTCTTT
NA	TRBV7-8	NA	TRBJ1-1	CASSLRGATEAFF	TGTGCCAGCAGCTTAAGGGGGGCCACTGAAGCTTTCTTT
NA	TRBV11-2	NA	TRBJ1-1	CASSLVMGENTEAFF	TGTGCCAGCAGCTTAGTCATGGGGGAGAACACTGAAGCTTTCTTT
NA	TRBV11-2	NA	TRBJ2-2	CASSFVDQGRRELFF	TGTGCCAGCAGCTTCGTAGACCAGGGGCGCCGGGAGCTGTTTTTT
NA	TRBV5-4	NA	TRBJ1-2	CASSSKGQPALSGYTF	TGTGCCAGCAGCTCTAAAGGACAGCCCGCGCTGTCTGGCTACACCTTC
NA	TRBV28	TRBD2	TRBJ2-7	CASSLGEGLAGILDEQYF	TGTGCCAGCAGTCTGGGGGAGGGACTAGCGGGAATTTTAGACGAGCAGTACTTC
NA	TRBV5-4	NA	TRBJ2-1	CASTLRKSVHNEQFF	TGTGCCAGCACCCTCAGGAAGAGCGTACACAATGAGCAGTTCTTC
few	TRBV19	NA	TRBJ1-3	CASSSTPRSGNTIYF	TGTGCCAGTAGTTCCACGCCCCGCTCTGGAAACACCATATATTTT
NA	TRBV5-1	TRBD1	TRBJ2-5	CASSIAGQGETQYF	TGCGCCAGCAGTATAGCCGGACAGGGAGAGACCCAGTACTTC
once	TRBV30	NA	TRBJ2-3	CAWNRGLDTQYF	TGTGCCTGGAACCGGGGTTTAGATACGCAGTATTTT
NA	TRBV5-4	NA	TRBJ2-2	CASSWGSGELFF	TGTGCCAGCAGCTGGGGATCCGGGGAGCTGTTTTTT
few	TRBV6-4	TRBD2	TRBJ2-2	CASSRLAGADTGELFF	TGTGCCAGCAGTCGCCTAGCGGGAGCAGACACCGGGGAGCTGTTTTTT
NA	TRBV5-4	TRBD1	TRBJ1-2	CASSQRTGYGYTF	TGTGCCAGCAGTCAGCGGACAGGCTATGGCTACACCTTC
NA	TRBV27	NA	TRBJ1-5	CASSLGTGTQPQHF	TGTGCCAGCAGTTTAGGGACCGGGACGCAGCCCCAGCATTTT
NA	TRBV5-4	TRBD2	TRBJ2-7	CASSQGPGGGSYEQYF	TGTGCCAGCAGCCAAGGACCGGGGGGAGGGTCCTACGAGCAGTACTTC
NA	TRBV19	NA	TRBJ1-1	CASSIRYRDPSTMNTEAFF	TGTGCCAGTAGTATTCGCTACAGGGACCCCTCGACCATGAACACTGAAGCTTTCTTT
NA	TRBV6-1	NA	TRBJ2-7	CASRSWTVFEQYF	TGTGCCAGCAGATCCTGGACAGTTTTCGAGCAGTACTTC
NA	TRBV5-4	NA	TRBJ1-1	CASSLAGRGTEAFF	TGTGCCAGCAGCTTGGCGGGACGGGGCACTGAAGCTTTCTTT
NA	TRBV2	NA	TRBJ2-4	CATGRPSEVAKNIQYF	TGTGCCACGGGTAGGCCTTCGGAGGTAGCCAAAAACATTCAGTACTTC
once	TRBV28	NA	TRBJ1-1	CATRLASLEAFF	TGTGCCACCAGACTTGCTAGCCTTGAAGCTTTCTTT
NA	TRBV9	NA	TRBJ2-1	CASSGGAMTYNEQFF	TGTGCCAGCAGCGGGGGGGCGATGACCTACAATGAGCAGTTCTTC
few	TRBV5-8	NA	TRBJ1-5	CASSFSGGRQPQHF	TGTGCCAGCAGCTTCTCGGGGGGCCGTCAGCCCCAGCATTTT
NA	TRBV30	NA	TRBJ2-6	CAWSTSSGANVLTF	TGTGCCTGGAGTACTAGCTCTGGGGCCAACGTCCTGACTTTC
many	TRBV5-1	NA	TRBJ1-6	CASSSGHYNSPLHF	TGCGCCAGCAGCTCCGGACACTATAATTCACCCCTCCACTTT
NA	TRBV7-9	TRBD1	TRBJ2-3	CASSPITGANTQYF	TGTGCCAGCAGCCCGATTACAGGGGCAAATACGCAGTATTTT
NA	TRBV7-9	TRBD2	TRBJ2-4	CASSPGTSGREDKNIQYF	TGTGCCAGCAGCCCCGGGACTAGCGGGAGAGAGGACAAAAACATTCAGTACTTC
few	TRBV9	TRBD1	TRBJ2-3	CASSAGTGNVRTDTQYF	TGTGCCAGCAGCGCTGGGACAGGGAATGTGAGGACAGATACGCAGTATTTT
NA	TRBV2	NA	TRBJ1-2	CASSDSLGGYTF	TGTGCCAGCAGTGACTCACTCGGCGGCTACACCTTC
few	TRBV5-1	NA	TRBJ1-5	CASSLWGDNQPQHF	TGCGCCAGCAGCTTGTGGGGGGACAATCAGCCCCAGCATTTT
NA	TRBV7-2	NA	TRBJ2-7	CASSLRSGQYF	TGTGCCAGCAGCTTGCGGAGTGGGCAGTACTTC
NA	TRBV11-2	NA	TRBJ2-1	CASSTGESLTYNEQFF	TGTGCCAGTTCGACAGGAGAATCACTTACCTACAATGAGCAGTTCTTC
few	TRBV9	NA	TRBJ1-1	CASSVSRDTEAFF	TGTGCCAGCAGCGTATCCAGGGACACTGAAGCTTTCTTT
NA	TRBV25-1	NA	TRBJ2-1	CASSGWAGRGDNEQFF	TGTGCCAGCAGTGGATGGGCAGGGCGTGGGGACAATGAGCAGTTCTTC
NA	TRBV5-6	TRBD1	TRBJ2-7	CASSTGDFREQYF	TGTGCCAGCAGCACAGGGGATTTCCGCGAGCAGTACTTC
NA	TRBV5-1	NA	TRBJ2-5	CASSLAPGGGETQYF	TGCGCCAGCAGCTTGGCCCCAGGGGGAGGAGAGACCCAGTACTTC
NA	TRBV9	NA	TRBJ2-2	CASSLQGDGELFF	TGTGCCAGCAGCTTACAGGGAGACGGGGAGCTGTTTTTT
NA	TRBV15	TRBD1	TRBJ2-7	CATSKDRGLYEQYF	TGTGCCACCAGCAAAGACAGGGGCCTTTACGAGCAGTACTTC
NA	TRBV6-1	TRBD1	TRBJ1-1	CATLVGTGATEAFF	TGTGCCACCTTAGTCGGGACAGGGGCCACTGAAGCTTTCTTT
NA	TRBV6-6	NA	TRBJ1-5	CASSYGDSNQPQHF	TGTGCCAGCAGTTACGGGGACAGCAATCAGCCCCAGCATTTT
NA	TRBV30	NA	TRBJ1-1	CAWSVMIATSGTEAFF	TGTGCCTGGAGTGTAATGATTGCGACTTCGGGCACTGAAGCTTTCTTT